This T cell receptor beta chain originates from a study of blood T cell repertoires in COVID-19 (dated by TCRdb to about 2020). As for the study more broadly: Collaborator samples came from the United States, Italy and Spain and covered acute and convalescent phases of COVID-19. The prospective study material was composed of cDNA or gDNA derived from T cells, B-cell-depleted T cells, or PBMCs. Deeply sampled blood TCRbeta repertoires from subjects exposed to, actively infected with, or recovered from COVID-19 were included in the dataset. The repertoires were released in a freely available public database intended as a resource for research on the immune response to SARS-CoV-2. The samples were drawn from two sources: the first 160 participants of the ongoing ImmuneRACE study, and approximately 1,300 subjects contributed by 6 global collaborators. A de-identified subject ID, COVID-19 status, age in years and sex were almost always included in the sample metadata. HLA class I and class II types, where available, came from metadata supplied by the sample provider rather than from assay-based typing. Here is what the overall study found, with its caveats: The quantity of clinical and demographic metadata differed by source and by participant and was supplied without curation.

TCRbeta CDR3 regions were amplified from genomic DNA using the immunoSEQ Assay, a bias-controlled multiplex PCR. The source study handled its data this way. The number of nucleated cells in each sample was estimated by amplification of reference gene primers within the assay. To quantify the absolute abundance of each unique TCRbeta CDR3 rearrangement, sequence reads were collapsed and filtered. Productive Simpson clonality was computed per sample as the square root of Simpson's diversity index over productive rearrangements. TCRdb took over this immuneACCESS table, retaining in-frame rearrangements with V and J assigned. Such tables are incomplete; in checked studies, under half of the missing clones stem from an unresolved V gene, and the remainder is unexplained. V, J and clone size are taken as reported in that table, and D and trimming were inferred from the DNA itself. The sample table holds 250,000 to 300,000 clones, of which roughly 88% were seen once. Of the sample, less than 3% falls within the top ten clones.

Each collaborating institution followed its own protocols to collect whole blood in K2EDTA tubes. For TCRbeta analysis, collaborators shipped samples in one of three forms: frozen whole blood, isolated PBMCs, or DNA extracted from either of those sample types. Looking up the germline V gene yields CDR1 MNHEY and CDR2 SVGAGI. Compared with germline, V lacks 0 bases and J lacks 2 bases; bases without a gene match: 4. The CDR3 starts with the cysteine, ends with the phenylalanine, and has 16 residues. Kept here is only the CDR3 DNA, which spans 48 bases and is read in frame from base 1. A remark on this clone: Its recognized antigen is unknown. No much larger clone exists at a distance of one base, and base qualities are not known.

The sequence was obtained from a woman in her 30s with active or convalescent COVID-19. The chain is made from TRBV6-5 and TRBJ1-3, and TRBD1 matches 7 of the central bases. Specimen: peripheral blood. The CDR3 reads as follows: CASSYSAGGPGNTIYF. The nucleotides are TGTGCCAGCAGTTACTCGGCAGGGGGTCCTGGAAACACCATATATTTT.